The 12 T cell receptor beta chains in this list originate from one sample, sequenced in a study of CD8 T cells in Susac syndrome. Reverse transcription of roughly 0.5 to 1 ug RNA used random hexamers. TCRdb itself ran the immunoSEQ multiplex PCR reads through MiXCR, one entry per CDR3 protein. Among roughly 200,000 distinct CDR3 sequences listed, around 96% were seen once. What was sequenced was CD8+ T cells from PBMCs. These receptors all come from a human donor with multiple sclerosis.

Concerning this clonotype itself: An end of the junction does not agree with germline; a read error may underlie this. This chain connects TRBV12-3 or TRBV12-4 to TRBJ1-2; TRBD1 matches 7 bases. The CDR3 consists of 11 residues. For the CDR3, the DNA is TGTGCCAGCAGCACGGGACAGCTTTCCGCCTTC. Protein product: CASSTGQLSAF.

The chain recombines TRBV5-4 with TRBJ2-1, with D tentatively TRBD2 (6 bases). Per the germline V gene, CDR1 is SGHNT and CDR2 is YYREEE (reference sequence). CDR3 length: 16 amino acids. V was clipped by 2 bases and J by 5 bases, with 17 bases between them. The CDR3 DNA follows: TGTGCCAGCAGCTTCGGTATGAGGGACTTCCACAATGAGCAGTTCTTC. Residues: CASSFGMRDFHNEQFF.

This chain uses TRBV2 with TRBJ2-1; D gene uncertain. V was pared by 7 bases and J by 0 bases, with 7 bases between. The germline V gene has CDR1 SNHLY and CDR2 FYNNEI. The CDR3 sequence is 13 residues long. CDR3 sequence reads: CASKMSSYNEQFF. CDR3 bases: TGTGCCAGCAAAATGAGCTCCTACAATGAGCAGTTCTTC.

This clonotype has only one observation. V usage is TRBV7-8 and J usage is TRBJ2-2, with 8 positions matching TRBD2. J was trimmed by 10 bases and V by 4 bases; bases with no gene match: 2. CDR3 length equals 12 residues. Germline V CDR1 and CDR2: SGHVS, FQNEAQ. CDR3 in DNA: TGTGCCAGCAGCTCGGGACTAGTGGAGCTGTTTTTT. It translates to CASSSGLVELFF.

V and J are TRBV4-1 and TRBJ2-7; weak D call: TRBD2 (6 bases). The CDR3 extends over 15 amino acids. Germline CDR1 and CDR2: MGHRA and YSYEKL. The ends were cut back, 1 base at V and 5 bases at J, with 15 bases in the middle. The CDR3 DNA reads TGCGCCAGCAGCCAAGTTCGGGGGAGTGGCCACGAGCAGTACTTC. Its protein product is CASSQVRGSGHEQYF.

The chain couples TRBV16 to TRBJ1-1; weak D call: TRBD1 (5 bases). Trimming removed 8 bases at V and 0 bases at J, with 16 bases between. The CDR3 is 15 amino acids. The germline gives CDR1 KGHSY, CDR2 FQNENV. CDR3 protein: CASLRDLSLNTEAFF. In nucleotides, the CDR3 is TGTGCCAGCTTACGGGACCTTAGTTTGAACACTGAAGCTTTCTTT.

The chain uses TRBV2 and TRBJ1-2; the D is unclear. Germline CDR1 SNHLY, CDR2 FYNNEI. This CDR3 has 12 amino acids. V lost 6 bases and J 2 bases, leaving 7 bases between the germline ends. CDR3 sequence reads: CASRGTNYGYTF. The CDR3, as DNA: TGTGCCAGCAGAGGAACCAACTATGGCTACACCTTC.

The chain links TRBV20-1 to TRBJ2-7, with 9 bases aligning to TRBD1. Trimming cost V 6 bases and J 7 bases; bases outside gene matches: 16. There are 15 residues in the CDR3. Germline assignment: CDR1 DFQATT and CDR2 SNEGSKA (reference sequence). The CDR3 loop is CSASPRTGETWEQYF. In DNA, the CDR3 is TGCAGTGCCTCGCCCCGGACAGGGGAGACCTGGGAGCAGTACTTC.

Note on this clonotype: An end of the junction differs from the germline gene, which may be a read error. The gene calls are TRBV2 and TRBJ2-7; TRBD1 matches 7 bases. The CDR3 contains 11 residues. Germline CDR1 is SNHLY and CDR2 is FYNNEI. CDR3 coding DNA: TGTGCCAGCAGTGGGGACAGAGACAGTGACTTC. As protein: CASSGDRDSDF.

The V gene is TRBV15, the J gene TRBJ1-5; D possibly corresponds to TRBD1 (5 bases). Per the germline V gene, CDR1 is LNHNV and CDR2 is YYDKDF (reference sequence). With 0 bases removed from V and 3 bases from J, the gap between germline ends came to 12 bases. This CDR3 is 16 amino acids long. The CDR3 reads CATSRDGAAINQPQHF. The CDR3 coding sequence is TGTGCCACCAGCAGAGATGGGGCTGCAATCAATCAGCCCCAGCATTTT.

This sequence joins TRBV5-1 and TRBJ2-5; 7 bases line up with TRBD2. V shed 4 bases, J shed 2 bases, and the junction held 5 bases outside the gene matches. The CDR3 has 14 amino acids. In germline, CDR1 is SGHRS, CDR2 YFSETQ. DNA for the CDR3: TGCGCCAGCAGCAGGGACTACCTTCAAGAGACCCAGTACTTC. It codes for CASSRDYLQETQYF.

CDR3 in amino acids: CASSAPDLPNSPLHF. In DNA form, the CDR3 reads TGTGCCAGCAGCGCCCCGGATCTACCTAATTCACCCCTCCACTTT. The rearrangement links TRBV7-9 to TRBJ1-6; the D is unclear. The CDR3 totals 15 residues. Germline values: CDR1 SEHNR, CDR2 FQNEAQ (reference sequence). Trimming left V 5 bases short and J 6 bases short, with 14 bases between.